This T cell receptor beta chain originates from a study of post-analysis software for immune sequencing data. Regarding the study as a whole: Controls significantly exceeded multiple sclerosis patients in normalized Chao1 diversity. About five TRBV segments, including TRBV5-6, TRBV5-1 and TRBV20-1, were more frequent in patients than controls.

V lost 2 bases to trimming and J lost 7 bases, with 21 bases between them. The CDR3 extends over 17 amino acids. Germline CDR1 and CDR2: MNHEY and SVGAGI. Concerning this clonotype itself: Its antigen remains unknown.

Prepared libraries of TCR beta cDNA carried unique molecular identifiers. Researchers reported roughly 0.5 million cDNA molecules coming from 1 to 10 million T cells. TCRdb passed the PCR reads through MiXCR, listing each CDR3 protein once. The table lists 400,000 to 500,000 distinct CDR3 sequences, about 39% of them singletons. Sequenced sample: blood. J is TRBJ2-1 and V is TRBV6-5, with D perhaps given as TRBD1 or TRBD2 (7 bases each). This receptor was identified in a girl aged 2 to 9 with multiple sclerosis. CDR3 in amino acids: CASSYRDTHRGGNEQFF. The CDR3, as DNA: TGTGCCAGCAGTTACCGGGACACGCACAGGGGAGGGAATGAGCAGTTCTTC.